This T cell receptor (beta chain) was documented in a study of T cell responses to AZD1222 COVID-19 vaccine. In its sample, this clone was seen a few times. Its cognate antigen is unknown. General study findings and limits: The sample set comprised mostly white British donors with more females, and clonal diversity was possibly underestimated.

TCRdb keeps only in-frame clones here, not all; method: immunoSEQ multiplex PCR. The table has 130,000 to 150,000 clones, 80% to 85% seen once. Germline V gene lookup returns CDR1 KGHSH and CDR2 LQKENI. This CDR3 spans 15 amino acids. Losses at the gene ends were 3 bases for V and 1 base for J; bases not matched to a gene: 5. This clonotype was obtained from an adult in good health. The sample was peripheral blood, taken on day 0 of MenACWY control vaccination. The chain recombines TRBV18 with TRBJ1-2; TRBD1 matches at 7 bases. CDR3 region: CASSPTGEVNYGYTF. As DNA, the CDR3 is TGTGCCAGCTCACCTACAGGGGAGGTTAACTATGGCTACACCTTC. Combining the CDR3 with reference TRBV18 and TRBJ1-2 gives the whole variable domain NAGVMQNPRHLVRRRGQEARLRCSPMKGHSHVYWYRQLPEEGLKFMVYLQKENIIDESGMPKERFSAEFPKEGPSILRIQQVVRGDSAAYFCASSPTGEVNYGYTFGSGTRLTVV.